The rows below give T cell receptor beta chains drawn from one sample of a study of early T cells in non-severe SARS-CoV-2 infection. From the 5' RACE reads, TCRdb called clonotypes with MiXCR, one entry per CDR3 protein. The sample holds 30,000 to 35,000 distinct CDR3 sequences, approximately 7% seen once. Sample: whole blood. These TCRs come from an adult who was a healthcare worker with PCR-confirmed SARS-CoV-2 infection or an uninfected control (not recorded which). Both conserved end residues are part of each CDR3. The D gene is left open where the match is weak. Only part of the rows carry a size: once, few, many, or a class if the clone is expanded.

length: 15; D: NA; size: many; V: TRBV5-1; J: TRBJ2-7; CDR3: CASSLEAGTSYEQYF; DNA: TGCGCCAGCAGCTTGGAGGCAGGGACCTCCTACGAGCAGTACTTC
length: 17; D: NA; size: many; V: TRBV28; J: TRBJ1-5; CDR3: CASSLYPARLLNQPQHF; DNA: TGTGCCAGCAGTTTATACCCCGCCAGGCTCCTCAATCAGCCCCAGCATTTT
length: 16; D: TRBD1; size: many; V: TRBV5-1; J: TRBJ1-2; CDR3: CASSLNTGGTDYGYTF; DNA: TGCGCCAGCAGCCTTAACACAGGGGGGACGGACTATGGCTACACCTTC
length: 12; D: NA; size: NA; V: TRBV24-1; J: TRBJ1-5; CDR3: CATSDLAQPQHF; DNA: TGTGCCACCAGTGATTTGGCCCAGCCCCAGCATTTT
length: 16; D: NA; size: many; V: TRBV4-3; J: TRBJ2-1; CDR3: CASSQRRLAANNEQFF; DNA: TGCGCCAGCAGCCAACGGAGGTTAGCGGCGAACAATGAGCAGTTCTTC
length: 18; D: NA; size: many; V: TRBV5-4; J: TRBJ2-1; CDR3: CASNTGGSATLVVNEQFF; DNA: TGTGCCAGCAACACGGGGGGCAGCGCCACCCTAGTAGTCAATGAGCAGTTCTTC
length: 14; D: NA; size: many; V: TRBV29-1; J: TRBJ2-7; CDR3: CSVALTGPREAQYF; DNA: TGCAGCGTTGCCCTGACAGGCCCCCGGGAGGCGCAGTACTTC
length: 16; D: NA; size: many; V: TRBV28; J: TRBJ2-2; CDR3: CASRPEGEPNTGELFF; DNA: TGTGCCAGCAGACCCGAGGGGGAGCCGAACACCGGGGAGCTGTTTTTT
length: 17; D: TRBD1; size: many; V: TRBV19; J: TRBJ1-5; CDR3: CASSIRQGSYSNQPQHF; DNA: TGTGCCAGTAGTATAAGACAGGGTTCCTATAGCAATCAGCCCCAGCATTTT
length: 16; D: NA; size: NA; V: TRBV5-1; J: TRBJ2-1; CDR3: CASSSPGDGSYNEQFF; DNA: TGCGCCAGCAGCTCCCCGGGCGACGGCTCCTACAATGAGCAGTTCTTC
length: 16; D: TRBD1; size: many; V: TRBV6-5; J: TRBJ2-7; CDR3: CASSYTDRGSSYEQYF; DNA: TGTGCCAGCAGTTACACGGACAGGGGAAGCTCCTACGAGCAGTACTTC
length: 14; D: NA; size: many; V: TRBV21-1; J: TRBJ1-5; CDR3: CASCPTGHNQPQHF; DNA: TGTGCCAGCTGCCCGACAGGGCACAATCAGCCCCAGCATTTT
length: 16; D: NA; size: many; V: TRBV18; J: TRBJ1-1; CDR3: CASSPYTGQENTEAFF; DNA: TGTGCCAGCTCACCCTATACTGGTCAGGAAAACACTGAAGCTTTCTTT
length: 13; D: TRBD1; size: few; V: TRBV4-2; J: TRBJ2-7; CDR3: CASSQYRGSEQYF; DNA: TGTGCCAGCAGCCAATACAGGGGGAGCGAGCAGTACTTC
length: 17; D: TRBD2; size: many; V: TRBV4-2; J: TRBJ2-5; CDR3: CASSPGLADIIGETQYF; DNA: TGTGCCAGCAGCCCGGGACTAGCGGACATAATAGGAGAGACCCAGTACTTC
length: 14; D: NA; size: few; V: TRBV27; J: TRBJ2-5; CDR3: CASMGGTGQETQYF; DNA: TGTGCCAGCATGGGGGGGACAGGCCAAGAGACCCAGTACTTC
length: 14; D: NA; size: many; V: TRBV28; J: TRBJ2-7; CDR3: CASRGFGPSYEQYF; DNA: TGTGCCAGCAGGGGTTTTGGGCCTTCCTACGAGCAGTACTTC
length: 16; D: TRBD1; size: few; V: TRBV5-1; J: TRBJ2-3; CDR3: CASSKSQGAGTDTQYF; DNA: TGCGCCAGCAGCAAATCACAGGGGGCAGGCACAGATACGCAGTATTTT
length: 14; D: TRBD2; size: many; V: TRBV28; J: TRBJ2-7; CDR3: CASNPGLAFYEQYF; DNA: TGTGCCAGCAATCCAGGACTAGCTTTCTACGAGCAGTACTTC
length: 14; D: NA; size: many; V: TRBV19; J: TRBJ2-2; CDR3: CASTPRRGTGELFF; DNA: TGTGCCAGTACCCCGAGGCGAGGGACCGGGGAGCTGTTTTTT
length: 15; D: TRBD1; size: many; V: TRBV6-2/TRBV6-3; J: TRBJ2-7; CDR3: CASRKTGGSYYEQYF; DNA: TGTGCCAGCAGAAAAACAGGGGGTTCGTACTACGAGCAGTACTTC
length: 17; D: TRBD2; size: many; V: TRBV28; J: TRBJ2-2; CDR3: CASSLLRESLNTGELFF; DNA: TGTGCCAGCAGTTTATTGCGGGAGAGCCTGAACACCGGGGAGCTGTTTTTT
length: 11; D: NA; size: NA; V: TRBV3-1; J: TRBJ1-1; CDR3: CASSLRGEAFF; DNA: TGTGCCAGCAGCCTTCGGGGTGAAGCTTTCTTT
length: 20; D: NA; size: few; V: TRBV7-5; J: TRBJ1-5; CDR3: CISVPEARRTGGVCNQPQHF; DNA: NA
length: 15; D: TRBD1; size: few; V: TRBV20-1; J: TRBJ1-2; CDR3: CSAFITGGYGYGYTF; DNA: TGCAGTGCATTCATTACAGGGGGCTACGGCTATGGCTACACCTTC
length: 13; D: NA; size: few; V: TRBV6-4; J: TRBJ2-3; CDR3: CASSEGARDTQYF; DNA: TGTGCCAGCAGTGAGGGGGCGAGAGATACGCAGTATTTT
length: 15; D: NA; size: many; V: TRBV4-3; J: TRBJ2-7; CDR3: CASSQDLSGAYEQYF; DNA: TGCGCCAGCAGCCAAGATCTTAGTGGGGCCTACGAGCAGTACTTC
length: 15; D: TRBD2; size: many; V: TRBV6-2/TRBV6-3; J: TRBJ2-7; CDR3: CASSYSGLADYEQYF; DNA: TGTGCCAGCAGTTACTCCGGACTAGCGGATTACGAGCAGTACTTC
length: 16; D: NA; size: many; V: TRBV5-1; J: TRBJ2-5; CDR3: CASSLALSGSQETQYF; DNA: TGCGCCAGCAGCTTGGCCCTATCGGGGTCCCAGGAGACCCAGTACTTC
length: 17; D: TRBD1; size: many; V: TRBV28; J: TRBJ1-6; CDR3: CASSSLDRVPNNSPLHF; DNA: TGTGCCAGCAGTTCGCTGGACAGGGTGCCCAATAATTCACCCCTCCACTTT
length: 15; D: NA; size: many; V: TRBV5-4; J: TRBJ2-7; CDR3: CASSLGDGYSYEQYF; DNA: TGTGCCAGCAGCTTGGGTGACGGCTACTCCTACGAGCAGTACTTC
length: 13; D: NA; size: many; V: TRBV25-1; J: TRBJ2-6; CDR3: CASSRSGANVLTF; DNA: TGTGCCTCCTCTAGATCTGGGGCCAACGTCCTGACTTTC
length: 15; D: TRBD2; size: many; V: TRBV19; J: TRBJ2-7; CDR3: CASSTLAGMSYEQYF; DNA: TGTGCCAGTAGTACCCTAGCGGGAATGTCCTACGAGCAGTACTTC
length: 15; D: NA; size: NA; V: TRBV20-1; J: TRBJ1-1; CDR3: CSAPPGDRSNTEAFF; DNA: TGCAGTGCCCCCCCCGGAGATCGATCTAACACTGAAGCTTTCTTT
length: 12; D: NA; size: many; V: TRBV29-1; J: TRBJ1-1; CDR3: CSVTGQNTEAFF; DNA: TGCAGCGTAACCGGACAGAACACTGAAGCTTTCTTT
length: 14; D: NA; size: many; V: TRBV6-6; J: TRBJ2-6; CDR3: CASSYDSGANVLTF; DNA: TGTGCCAGCAGTTACGACTCTGGGGCCAACGTCCTGACTTTC
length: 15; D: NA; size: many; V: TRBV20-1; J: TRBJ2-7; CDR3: CSGDKSHSIKDEQYF; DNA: TGCAGTGGCGATAAAAGTCACTCGATAAAGGACGAGCAGTACTTC
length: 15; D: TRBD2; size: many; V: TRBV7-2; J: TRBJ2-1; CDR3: CASSQSRGRANEQFF; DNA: TGTGCCAGCAGCCAGTCACGCGGGAGGGCCAATGAGCAGTTCTTC
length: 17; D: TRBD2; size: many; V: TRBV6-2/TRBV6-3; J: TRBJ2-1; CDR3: CASSPRTSGSSYNEQFF; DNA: TGTGCCAGCAGTCCCCGGACTAGCGGGAGCTCCTACAATGAGCAGTTCTTC
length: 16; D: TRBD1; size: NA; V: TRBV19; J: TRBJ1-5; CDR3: CASSTLTGAFNQPQHF; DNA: TGTGCCAGTAGTACACTGACAGGGGCATTCAATCAGCCCCAGCATTTT
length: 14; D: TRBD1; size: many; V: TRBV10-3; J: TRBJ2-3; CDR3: CAISSGTGTDTQYF; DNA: TGTGCCATCAGTTCCGGGACAGGCACAGATACGCAGTATTTT
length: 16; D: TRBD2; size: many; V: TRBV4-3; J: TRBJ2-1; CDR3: CASSQEPSGVTNEQFF; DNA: TGCGCCAGCAGCCAAGAGCCTAGCGGAGTCACCAATGAGCAGTTCTTC
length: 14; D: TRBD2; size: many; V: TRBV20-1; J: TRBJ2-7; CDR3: CSARDVGLASEQYF; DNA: TGCAGTGCTAGAGATGTTGGACTAGCGTCCGAGCAGTACTTC
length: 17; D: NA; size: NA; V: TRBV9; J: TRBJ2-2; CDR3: CASSVAIRGPNTGELFF; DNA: TGTGCCAGCAGCGTAGCGATTAGAGGGCCGAACACCGGGGAGCTGTTTTTT
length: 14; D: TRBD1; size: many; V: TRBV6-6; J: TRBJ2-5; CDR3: CASTQGGAEETQYF; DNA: TGTGCCAGCACCCAAGGGGGCGCGGAAGAGACCCAGTACTTC
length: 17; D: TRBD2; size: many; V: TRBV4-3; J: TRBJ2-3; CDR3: CASSQEGTRAFTDTQYF; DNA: TGCGCCAGCAGCCAAGAGGGGACTAGAGCGTTCACAGATACGCAGTATTTT
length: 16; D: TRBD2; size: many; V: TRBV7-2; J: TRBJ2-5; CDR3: CASSLAPGLGSETQYF; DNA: TGTGCCAGCAGCTTAGCGCCGGGACTAGGGTCAGAGACCCAGTACTTC
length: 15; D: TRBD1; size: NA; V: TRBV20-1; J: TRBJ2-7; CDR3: CSARDAGDRGDEQYF; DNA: TGCAGTGCTAGAGATGCCGGGGACAGGGGAGACGAGCAGTACTTC
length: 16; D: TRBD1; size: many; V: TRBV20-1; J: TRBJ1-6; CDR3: CSARSPGGQGISPLHF; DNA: TGCAGTGCTAGATCCCCAGGGGGACAGGGTATTTCACCCCTCCACTTT
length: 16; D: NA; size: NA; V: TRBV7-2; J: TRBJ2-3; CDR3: CASSLAPGLGTDTQYF; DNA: TGTGCCAGCAGCTTAGCGCCGGGACTCGGCACAGATACGCAGTATTTT
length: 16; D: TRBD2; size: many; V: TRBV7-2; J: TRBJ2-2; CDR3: CASSPTSGSMSGELFF; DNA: TGTGCCAGCAGCCCAACTAGCGGGAGTATGTCCGGGGAGCTGTTTTTT
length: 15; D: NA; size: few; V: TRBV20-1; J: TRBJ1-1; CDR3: CSARDLKDPSTEAFF; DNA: TGCAGTGCTAGAGATCTAAAAGATCCCTCCACTGAAGCTTTCTTT